The clone carrying this T cell receptor beta chain was recorded many times. The antigen is not known. The data originate from a study of T cells after posttransplantation cyclophosphamide. Notes on the study in general: TRB overlap between skin or GI tissue T cells and blood was limited. Later blood repertoires were often dominated by clones from the donor CD8+ memory compartment.

The repertoire was sequenced with immunoSEQ multiplex PCR; TCRdb's copy has only in-frame clones and lacks some. The sample was found to contain over 25,000 clones, and every one recurs. V dropped 2 bases and J dropped 9; count of bases not matched to a gene: 10. CDR1 and CDR2 from the germline V gene are SGHNT and YYREEE (reference sequence). This CDR3 region has 15 residues. This TCR was sampled from a woman aged 25 to 39 in good health and a related stem cell transplant donor. The chain couples TRBV5-4 to TRBJ2-7, with 11 bases lining up with TRBD1. Input material: PBMCs. CDR3 in amino acids: CASSFHSGQGVGQYF. As DNA, the CDR3 is TGTGCCAGCAGCTTCCATTCGGGACAGGGGGTAGGGCAGTACTTC.